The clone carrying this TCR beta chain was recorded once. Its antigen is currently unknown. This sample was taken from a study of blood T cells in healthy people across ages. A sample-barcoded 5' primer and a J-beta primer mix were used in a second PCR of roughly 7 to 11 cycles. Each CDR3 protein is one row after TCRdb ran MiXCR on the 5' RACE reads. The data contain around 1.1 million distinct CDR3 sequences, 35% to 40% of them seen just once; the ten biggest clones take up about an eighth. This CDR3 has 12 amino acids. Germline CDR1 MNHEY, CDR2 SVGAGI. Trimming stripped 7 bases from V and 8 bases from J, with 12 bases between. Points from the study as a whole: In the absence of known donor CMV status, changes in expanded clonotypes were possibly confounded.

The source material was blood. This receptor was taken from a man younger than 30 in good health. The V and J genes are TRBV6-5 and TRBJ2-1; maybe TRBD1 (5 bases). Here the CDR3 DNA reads TGTGCCAGCAACCCCCTCAGGGATGAGCAGTTCTTC. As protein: CASNPLRDEQFF.